This TCR beta chain stems from a study of blood T cells in healthy people across ages (dated by TCRdb to between 2014 and 2017). For context, the study as a whole: In model experiments, template switching captured roughly one uniquely barcoded TCR beta cDNA molecule for every two T cells. Two additional independent replicas of 1 million unique cDNA reads from the same blood draw were analyzed for two donors (one aged 18 to 29 and one aged 80 or older). To track age-related changes in TCR beta repertoire diversity, the study relied on deep sequencing normalized with unique cDNA molecular identifiers. Donors of different ages were randomly distributed across sequencing lanes to avoid experimental bias. Donors were grouped into four age groups: young (average 16 years), middle-aged (roughly 37), aged (62) and long-lived (just over 80).

Findings and caveats that apply to the study as a whole: Conclusive comparison of naive and antigen-experienced compartments was prevented by the profiling of bulk unsorted PBMCs. As age increased, observed TCR beta diversity per million T cells dropped in a roughly linear way, and a significant reduction was already evident by age 40. Compared with the aged group, the long-lived group had more naive CD4+ T cells, fewer expanded clones and increased TCR diversity, a pattern suggesting age selection. Observed TCR beta diversity correlated strongly with the percentage of naive T cells measured by flow cytometry. Estimates of total diversity from one million sequenced T cells were regarded as lower bounds and underestimates. Donor CMV infection status was unknown, potentially confounding age-related changes in expanded clonotypes.

The CDR3 contains 13 residues, cysteine and phenylalanine counted. Only CDR3 DNA remains: 39 bases, in frame from the first base. The germline V end is reduced by 7 bases and the J end by 6 bases; junction bases left unmatched: 6. Based on the germline V gene, the CDR1 and CDR2 sequences are MNHEY and SVGEGT. The method was 5' RACE. TCRdb names Illumina HiSeq 2500 as the instrument used. The second PCR ran for about 6 to 12 cycles and used a J-beta primer mix along with a sample-barcoded 5' primer. A unique molecular identifier was introduced onto each TCR beta cDNA molecule by a template-switch 5' adaptor carrying 12 random nucleotides. At least 3 million CDR3-containing paired-end reads were obtained from each sample. First-strand cDNA was synthesized from all RNA with the Mint cDNA synthesis kit, primed by a TRBC-specific oligonucleotide. All cDNA was treated with uracil-DNA glycosylase and then went through a first 18-cycle PCR with the universal primers M1SS and BC2_uni_R. In the paper's pipeline: For normalization, 1 million high-quality reads, each with a distinct molecular identifier, were randomly selected from each sample. Reads with shared molecular identifiers were discarded instead of being binned into consensus sequences. MiTCR, with a Q25 quality threshold and the strictest error-elimination algorithm, was used for CDR3 identification, clonotype clustering and error correction. A nonparametric unseen species model using Euler transformation provided a lower-bound estimate of total TCR beta diversity. Starting from the raw public reads, TCRdb applied fastp trimming at Q25, assembled clones with MiXCR and retained in-frame beta chains. Every entry covers one CDR3 protein and lists the most common genes and DNA from its rows. TCRdb's processing, not the study's, gives the V and J calls here. Present in this sample are 1.6 million or so distinct CDR3 sequences, about 32% of which were seen just once. The top ten clones comprise around 11% of the sample.

About this clonotype itself: It lacks a known antigen. Within one base of it there is no much larger clone, and no base qualities were kept.

The donors were roughly 40 Caucasian individuals from Russia, aged about 6 to 95 years, who were systemically healthy. Each donor gave roughly 11 milliliters of peripheral blood, drawn into EDTA-treated Vacutainer tubes. Ficoll-Paque density-gradient centrifugation was used to isolate PBMCs, with at least 6.5 million per sample. Trizol reagent was used to extract total RNA from PBMCs, with at least 6 micrograms per sample. For every donor, an aliquot of PBMCs went through flow cytometry to measure the percentages of naive CD45RAhigh/CD27high T cells. The sequenced sample was blood. The chain was built from TRBV6-2 or TRBV6-3 and TRBJ2-1, with TRBD2 matching 7 junction bases. The receptor's source is a woman aged 25 to 39 in good health. In nucleotide form, the sequence is TGTGCCAGCAACGACTGGACTAGCAATGAGCAGTTCTTC. Its amino acids are CASNDWTSNEQFF.